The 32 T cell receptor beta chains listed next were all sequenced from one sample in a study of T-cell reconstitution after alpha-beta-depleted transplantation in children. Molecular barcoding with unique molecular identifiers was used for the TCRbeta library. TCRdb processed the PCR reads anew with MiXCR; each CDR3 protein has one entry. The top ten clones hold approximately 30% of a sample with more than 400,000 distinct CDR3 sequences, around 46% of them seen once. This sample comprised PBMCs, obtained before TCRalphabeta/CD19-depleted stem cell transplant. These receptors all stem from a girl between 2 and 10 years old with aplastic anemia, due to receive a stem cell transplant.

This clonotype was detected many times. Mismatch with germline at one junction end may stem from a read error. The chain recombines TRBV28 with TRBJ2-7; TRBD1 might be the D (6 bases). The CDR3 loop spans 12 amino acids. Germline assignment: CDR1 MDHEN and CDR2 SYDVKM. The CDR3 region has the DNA TGCGCCAGCAGTAGTACAGGGTACGAGCAGTACTTC. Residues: CASSSTGYEQYF.

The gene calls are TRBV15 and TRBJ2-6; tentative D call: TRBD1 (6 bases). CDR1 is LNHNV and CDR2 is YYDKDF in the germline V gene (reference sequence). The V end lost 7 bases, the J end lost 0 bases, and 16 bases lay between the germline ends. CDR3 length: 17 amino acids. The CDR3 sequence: CATITRGSSSGANVLTF. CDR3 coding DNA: TGTGCCACCATTACGAGGGGGTCCAGCTCTGGGGCCAACGTCCTGACTTTC.

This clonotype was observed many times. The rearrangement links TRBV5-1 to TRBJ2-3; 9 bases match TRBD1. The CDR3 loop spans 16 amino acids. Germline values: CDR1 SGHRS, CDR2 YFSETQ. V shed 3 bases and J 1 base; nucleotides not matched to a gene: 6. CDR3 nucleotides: TGCGCCAGCAGCTGGAGCAGGGACAGGGGCACAGATACGCAGTATTTT. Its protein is CASSWSRDRGTDTQYF.

The CDR3 loop reads CSARGTGAEQYF. The CDR3 nucleotides read TGCAGTGCTAGGGGGACAGGGGCCGAGCAGTACTTC. J is TRBJ2-7 and V is TRBV20-1; 10 bases are shared with TRBD1. Trimming cost V 3 bases and J 6 bases; bases outside gene matches: 2. The CDR3 extends over 12 amino acids. Germline V gene lookup returns CDR1 DFQATT and CDR2 SNEGSKA (reference sequence).

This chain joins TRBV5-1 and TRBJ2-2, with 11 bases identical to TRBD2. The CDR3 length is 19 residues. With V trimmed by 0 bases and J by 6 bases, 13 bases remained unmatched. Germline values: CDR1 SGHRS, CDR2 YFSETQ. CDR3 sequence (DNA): TGCGCCAGCAGCTTGGTGATAGCGGGAGGGCCTGAAGACTCCGGGGAGCTGTTTTTT. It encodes CASSLVIAGGPEDSGELFF.

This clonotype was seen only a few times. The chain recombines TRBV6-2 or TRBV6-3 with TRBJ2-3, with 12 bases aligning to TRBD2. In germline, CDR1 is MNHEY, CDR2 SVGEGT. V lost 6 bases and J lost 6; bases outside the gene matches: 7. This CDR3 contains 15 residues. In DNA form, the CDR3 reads TGTGCCAGCAGCATCGGACTAGCGGGAAAGGATACGCAGTATTTT. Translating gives CASSIGLAGKDTQYF.

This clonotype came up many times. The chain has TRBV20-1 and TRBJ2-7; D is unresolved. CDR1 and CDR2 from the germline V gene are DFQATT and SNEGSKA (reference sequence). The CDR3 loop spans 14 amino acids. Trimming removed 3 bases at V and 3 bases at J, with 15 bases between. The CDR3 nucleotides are TGCAGTGCTAGGAAAGACCGTCTCCTCTACGAGCAGTACTTC. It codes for CSARKDRLLYEQYF.

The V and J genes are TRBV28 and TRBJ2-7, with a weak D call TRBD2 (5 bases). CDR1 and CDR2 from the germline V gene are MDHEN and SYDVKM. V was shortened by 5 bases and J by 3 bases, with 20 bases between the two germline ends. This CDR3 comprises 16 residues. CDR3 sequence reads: CASSLPTSGLVYEQYF. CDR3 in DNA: TGTGCCAGCAGTCTCCCCACTAGTGGTTTGGTCTACGAGCAGTACTTC.

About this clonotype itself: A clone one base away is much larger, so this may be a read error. The CDR3 region is CASISGHRGKGYTF. In DNA form, the CDR3 reads TGTGCCAGCATTTCCGGCCACAGGGGAAAGGGCTACACCTTC. The rearrangement uses TRBV6-5 and TRBJ1-2, with 7 bases aligning to TRBD1. CDR3 length equals 14 residues. Trimming cost V 7 bases and J 8 bases; bases outside gene matches: 13. The germline gives CDR1 MNHEY, CDR2 SVGAGI.

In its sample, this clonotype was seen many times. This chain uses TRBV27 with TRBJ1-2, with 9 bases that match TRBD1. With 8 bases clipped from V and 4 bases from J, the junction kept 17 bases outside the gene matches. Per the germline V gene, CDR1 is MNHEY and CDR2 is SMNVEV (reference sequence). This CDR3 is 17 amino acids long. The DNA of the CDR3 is TGTGCCAGCGGAAACCCCTTGACGCTGACAGGGGGCTATGGCTACACCTTC. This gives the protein CASGNPLTLTGGYGYTF.

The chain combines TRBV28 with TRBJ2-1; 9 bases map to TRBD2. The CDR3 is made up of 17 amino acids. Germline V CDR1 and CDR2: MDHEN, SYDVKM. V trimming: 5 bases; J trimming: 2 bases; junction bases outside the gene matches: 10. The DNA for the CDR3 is TGTGCCAGCAGTCCACAAGTAGGCGGGAGGGCCTACAATGAGCAGTTCTTC. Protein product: CASSPQVGGRAYNEQFF.

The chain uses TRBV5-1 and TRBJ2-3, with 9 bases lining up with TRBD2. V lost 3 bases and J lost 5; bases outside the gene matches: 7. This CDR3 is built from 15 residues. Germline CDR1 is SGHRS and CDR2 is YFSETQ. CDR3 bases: TGCGCCAGCAGCTGGACTAGCGCTCCGGAAGATACGCAGTATTTT. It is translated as CASSWTSAPEDTQYF.

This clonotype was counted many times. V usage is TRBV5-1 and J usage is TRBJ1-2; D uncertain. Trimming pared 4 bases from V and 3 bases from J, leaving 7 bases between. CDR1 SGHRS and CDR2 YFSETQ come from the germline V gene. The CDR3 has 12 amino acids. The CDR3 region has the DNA TGCGCCAGCAGCGGATCGGACTATGGCTACACCTTC. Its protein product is CASSGSDYGYTF.

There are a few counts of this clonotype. DNA for the CDR3: TGTGCCAGCAGGCGTTCATCCAAAAACATTCAGTACTTC. Translating it yields CASRRSSKNIQYF. The J gene is TRBJ2-4, the V gene TRBV6-2 or TRBV6-3; no clear D. CDR3 length: 13 amino acids. Germline CDR1 is MNHEY and CDR2 is SVGEGT. V lost 6 bases to trimming and J lost 2 bases, with 8 bases between them.

CDR3: CSASRQGMNTEAFF. CDR3 nucleotide sequence: TGCAGTGCTAGCCGACAGGGCATGAACACTGAAGCTTTCTTT. J is TRBJ1-1 and V is TRBV20-1; 7 positions match TRBD1. The CDR3 contains 14 residues. After removal of 3 bases from V and 0 bases from J, the junction contained 4 bases not matched to a gene. Germline CDR1 DFQATT, CDR2 SNEGSKA (reference sequence).

The CDR3 sequence: CASSPDRGRAEAFF. The CDR3 DNA reads as TGTGCCAGCTCCCCCGACAGGGGAAGAGCTGAAGCTTTCTTT. This chain uses TRBV18 with TRBJ1-1; 8 bases are shared with TRBD1. The CDR3 runs to 14 residues. V trimming: 6 bases; J trimming: 6 bases; junction bases outside the gene matches: 9. Germline CDR1 reads KGHSH; CDR2 reads LQKENI.

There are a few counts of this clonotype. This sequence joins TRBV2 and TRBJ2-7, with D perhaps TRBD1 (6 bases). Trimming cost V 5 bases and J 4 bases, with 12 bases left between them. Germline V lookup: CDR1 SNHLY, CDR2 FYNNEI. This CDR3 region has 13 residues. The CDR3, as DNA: TGTGCCAGCAGTAGACTCCAGGGGTACGAGCAGTACTTC. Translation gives CASSRLQGYEQYF. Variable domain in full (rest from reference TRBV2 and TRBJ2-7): EPEVTQTPSHQVTQMGQEVILRCVPISNHLYFYWYRQILGQKVEFLVSFYNNEISEKSEIFDDQFSVERPDGSNFTLKIRSTKLEDSAMYFCASSRLQGYEQYFGPGTRLTVT.

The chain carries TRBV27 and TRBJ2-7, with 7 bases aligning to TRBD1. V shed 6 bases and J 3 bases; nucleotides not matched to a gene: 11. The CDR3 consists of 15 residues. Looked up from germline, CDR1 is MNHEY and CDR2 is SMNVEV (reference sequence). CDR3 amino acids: CASRLGTTGDYEQYF. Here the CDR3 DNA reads TGTGCCAGCAGGTTGGGTACCACAGGGGACTACGAGCAGTACTTC.

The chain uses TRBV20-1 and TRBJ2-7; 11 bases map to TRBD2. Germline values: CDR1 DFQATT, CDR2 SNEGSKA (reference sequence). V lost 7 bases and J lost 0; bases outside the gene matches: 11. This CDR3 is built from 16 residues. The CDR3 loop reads CSGQTGTSGLSYEQYF. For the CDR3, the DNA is TGCAGTGGTCAGACCGGGACTAGCGGACTCTCCTACGAGCAGTACTTC.

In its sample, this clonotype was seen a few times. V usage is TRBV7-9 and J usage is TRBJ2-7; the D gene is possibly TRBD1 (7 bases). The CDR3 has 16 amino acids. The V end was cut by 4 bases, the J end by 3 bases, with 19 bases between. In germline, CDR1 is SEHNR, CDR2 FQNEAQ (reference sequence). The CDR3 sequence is CASSSSQGSRGYEQYF. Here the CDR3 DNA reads TGTGCCAGCAGCTCATCACAGGGGTCGCGGGGCTACGAGCAGTACTTC.

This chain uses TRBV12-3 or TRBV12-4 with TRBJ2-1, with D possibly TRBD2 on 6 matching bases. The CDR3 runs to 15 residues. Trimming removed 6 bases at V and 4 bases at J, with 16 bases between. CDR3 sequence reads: CASSPSESRYNEQFF. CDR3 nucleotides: TGTGCCAGCAGCCCTAGCGAGAGTCGGTACAATGAGCAGTTCTTC.

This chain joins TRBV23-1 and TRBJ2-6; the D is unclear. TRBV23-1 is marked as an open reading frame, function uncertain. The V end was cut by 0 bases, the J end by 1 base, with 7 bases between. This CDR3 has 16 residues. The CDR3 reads CASSQSRRSGANVLTF. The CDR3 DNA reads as TGCGCCAGCAGTCAATCGAGGCGGTCTGGGGCCAACGTCCTGACTTTC.

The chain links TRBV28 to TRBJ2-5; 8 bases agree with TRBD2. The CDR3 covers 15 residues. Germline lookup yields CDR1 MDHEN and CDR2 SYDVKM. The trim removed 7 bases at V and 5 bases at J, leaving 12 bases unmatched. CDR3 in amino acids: CASIAGTRTVETQYF. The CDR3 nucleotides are TGTGCCAGCATCGCCGGGACTAGAACGGTGGAGACCCAGTACTTC.

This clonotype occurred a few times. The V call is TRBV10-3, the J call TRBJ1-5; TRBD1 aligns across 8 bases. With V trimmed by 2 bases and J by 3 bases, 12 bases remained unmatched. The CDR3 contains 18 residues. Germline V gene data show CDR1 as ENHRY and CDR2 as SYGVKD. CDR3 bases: TGTGCCATCAGTGAGACAAAGGACAGGGTGCGTCTCAATCAGCCCCAGCATTTT. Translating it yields CAISETKDRVRLNQPQHF.

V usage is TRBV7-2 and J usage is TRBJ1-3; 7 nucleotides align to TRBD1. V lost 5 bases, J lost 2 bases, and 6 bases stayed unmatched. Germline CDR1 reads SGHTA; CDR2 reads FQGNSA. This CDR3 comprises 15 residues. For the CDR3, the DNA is TGTGCCAGCAGCCCGAACAGGGGAGCTGGAAACACCATATATTTT. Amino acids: CASSPNRGAGNTIYF.

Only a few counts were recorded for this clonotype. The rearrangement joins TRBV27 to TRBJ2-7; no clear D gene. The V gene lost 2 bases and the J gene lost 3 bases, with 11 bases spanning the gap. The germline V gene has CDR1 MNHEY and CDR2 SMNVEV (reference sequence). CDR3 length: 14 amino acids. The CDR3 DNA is TGTGCCAGCAGTTTAACCGGGTCCGACTACGAGCAGTACTTC. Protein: CASSLTGSDYEQYF.

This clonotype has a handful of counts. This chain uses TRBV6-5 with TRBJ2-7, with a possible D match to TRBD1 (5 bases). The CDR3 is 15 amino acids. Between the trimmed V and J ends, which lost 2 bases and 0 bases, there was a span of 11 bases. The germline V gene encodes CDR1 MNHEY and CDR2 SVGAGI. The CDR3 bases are TGTGCCAGCAGTTACCTTGACAGCTTCTCCTACGAGCAGTACTTC. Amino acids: CASSYLDSFSYEQYF.

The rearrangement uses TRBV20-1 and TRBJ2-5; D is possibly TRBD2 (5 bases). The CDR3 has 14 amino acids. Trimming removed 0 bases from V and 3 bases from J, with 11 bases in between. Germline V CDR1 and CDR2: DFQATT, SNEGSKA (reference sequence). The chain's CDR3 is CSARDLLEEETQYF. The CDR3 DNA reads TGCAGTGCTAGAGATCTATTGGAGGAAGAGACCCAGTACTTC.

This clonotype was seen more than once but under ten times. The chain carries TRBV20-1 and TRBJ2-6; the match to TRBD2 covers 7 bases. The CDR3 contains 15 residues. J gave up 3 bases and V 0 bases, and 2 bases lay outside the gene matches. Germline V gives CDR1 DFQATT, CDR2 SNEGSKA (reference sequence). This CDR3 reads CSARETSRGANVLTF. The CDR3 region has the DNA TGCAGTGCTAGAGAGACTAGCCGTGGGGCCAACGTCCTGACTTTC.

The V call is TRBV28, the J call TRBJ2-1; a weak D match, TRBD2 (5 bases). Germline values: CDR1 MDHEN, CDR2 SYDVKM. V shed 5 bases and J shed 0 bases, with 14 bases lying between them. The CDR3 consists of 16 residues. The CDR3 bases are TGTGCCAGCAGTCCGTCGAAAAGCGGCTCCTACAATGAGCAGTTCTTC. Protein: CASSPSKSGSYNEQFF.

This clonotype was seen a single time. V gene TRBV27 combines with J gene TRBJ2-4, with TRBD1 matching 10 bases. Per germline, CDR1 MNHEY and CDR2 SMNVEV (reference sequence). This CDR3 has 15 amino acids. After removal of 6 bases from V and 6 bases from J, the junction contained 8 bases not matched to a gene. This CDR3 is CASSKTGTGVNIQYF. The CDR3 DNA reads TGTGCCAGCAGCAAAACCGGGACAGGGGTAAACATTCAGTACTTC.

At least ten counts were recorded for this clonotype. The CDR3 DNA reads as TGCAGTGCTAGAAAGGACCTCGGGAGCTATGGCTACACCTTC. It encodes CSARKDLGSYGYTF. The chain recombines TRBV20-1 with TRBJ1-2; D is unclear. Germline CDR1 is DFQATT and CDR2 is SNEGSKA (reference sequence). The CDR3 extends over 14 amino acids. Trimming cost V 2 bases and J 4 bases, with 14 bases left between them.